What follows are 18 T cell receptor beta chains derived from one specimen sequenced in a study of T cells in Graves' hyperthyroidism and ophthalmopathy. Amplification of TCR beta CDR3 regions was performed using RNA transcripts as template. HTBI primers were used for first-round RT-PCR of the TCR CDR3. TCRdb processed the multiplex PCR reads anew with MiXCR; each CDR3 protein has one entry. The repertoire has 700,000 or so distinct CDR3 sequences, 16% of them found once; the top ten carry about 8.4%. Sequenced: blood. The receptors derive from a young man with Graves' hyperthyroidism.

This clonotype came up many times. This chain links TRBV6-5 with TRBJ2-1, with 9 bases fitting TRBD2. The CDR3 has 17 amino acids. V lost 0 bases to trimming and J lost 5 bases; unmatched junction nucleotides: 8. Germline V lookup: CDR1 MNHEY, CDR2 SVGAGI. The CDR3 reads CASSYSATSGSNNEQFF. CDR3 sequence (DNA): TGTGCCAGCAGTTACTCGGCGACTAGCGGTTCTAACAATGAGCAGTTCTTC.

The chain employs TRBV4-3 and TRBJ1-1; 7 nucleotides match TRBD1. CDR3 length: 18 amino acids. The V segment lost 0 bases and the J segment 1 base; nucleotides outside the gene matches: 11. Looked up from germline, CDR1 is LGHNA and CDR2 is YSLEER. The CDR3 protein is CASSQEGGRQGKNTEAFF. Here the CDR3 DNA reads TGCGCCAGCAGCCAAGAAGGGGGGCGACAGGGAAAGAACACTGAAGCTTTCTTT.

The V call is TRBV28, the J call TRBJ1-1; D uncertain. V lost 5 bases to trimming and J lost 11 bases, with 15 bases between them. The germline CDR1 and CDR2 sequences are MDHEN and SYDVKM. The CDR3 consists of 12 residues. The CDR3 bases are TGTGCCAGCAGTGTTCCCGGGCATGGGGCTTTCTTT. Its translation is CASSVPGHGAFF.

This chain uses TRBV5-5 with TRBJ2-2, with 8 bases lining up with TRBD2. In germline, CDR1 is SGHKS, CDR2 YYEKEE (reference sequence). The CDR3 runs to 19 residues. J was trimmed by 1 base and V by 1 base; bases with no gene match: 12. In DNA, the CDR3 is TGTGCCAGCAGCTTGCTACGGGAGGGCGCTGTGGGGAACACCGGGGAGCTGTTTTTT. It yields the protein CASSLLREGAVGNTGELFF.

The V call is TRBV29-1, the J call TRBJ1-1; D gene unclear. Trimming removed 7 bases from V and 7 bases from J, with 13 bases in between. This CDR3 region has 11 residues. CDR1 SQVTM and CDR2 ANQGSEA come from the germline V gene. The CDR3 DNA reads as TGCAGCGGTCAGGTTGGACTTGAAGCTTTCTTT. Translated, it gives CSGQVGLEAFF. The full variable domain, rest sourced from reference TRBV29-1 and TRBJ1-1, is SAVISQKPSRDICQRGTSLTIQCQVDSQVTMMFWYRQQPGQSLTLIATANQGSEATYESGFVIDKFPISRPNLTFSTLTVSNMSPEDSSIYLCSGQVGLEAFFGQGTRLTVV.

In the case of this clonotype: A read error may account for a junction end that differs from germline. The chain links TRBV28 to TRBJ2-2; D not resolved. The CDR3 sequence is 14 residues long. The germline CDR1 and CDR2 sequences are MDHEN and SYDVKM. CDR3: CAGSWSVGVWELFF. The CDR3 DNA reads TGTGCCGGCAGTTGGAGCGTTGGGGTTTGGGAGCTGTTTTTT.

The chain uses TRBV19 and TRBJ2-7; either TRBD1 or TRBD2 may fit D (5 bases each). CDR1 is LNHDA, CDR2 SQIVND, per germline (reference sequence). The CDR3 spans 15 residues. Trimming removed 3 bases from V and 2 bases from J, with 14 bases in between. CDR3 nucleotide sequence: TGTGCCAGTAGTATGGGGGTGGCAGTAACCTACGAGCAGTACTTC. This encodes CASSMGVAVTYEQYF.

This clonotype has just a few counts. The chain combines TRBV9 with TRBJ1-4; 8 bases are shared with TRBD1. The CDR3 loop spans 16 amino acids. V was clipped by 3 bases and J by 0 bases; unmatched bases: 4. Looked up from germline, CDR1 is SGDLS and CDR2 is YYNGEE. The CDR3: CASSGGQGTTNEKLFF. CDR3 sequence (DNA): TGTGCCAGCAGCGGAGGACAGGGAACAACTAATGAAAAACTGTTTTTT.

This clonotype was detected a few times. This chain links TRBV20-1 with TRBJ2-1; 7 nucleotides match TRBD2. J gave up 0 bases and V 1 base, and 6 bases lay outside the gene matches. CDR3 length: 16 residues. Germline CDR1 DFQATT, CDR2 SNEGSKA (reference sequence). CDR3 sequence: CSARVAGFSSYNEQFF. In DNA form, the CDR3 reads TGCAGTGCTAGAGTAGCGGGCTTTAGCTCCTACAATGAGCAGTTCTTC.

This rearrangement joins TRBV7-9 to TRBJ2-5, with TRBD2 matching over 8 bases. The CDR3 extends over 16 amino acids. Germline lookup yields CDR1 SEHNR and CDR2 FQNEAQ (reference sequence). Trimming at V came to 2 bases and at J to 2 bases, leaving 7 bases not matched to a gene. The CDR3 region is CASSLSGRGGQETQYF. The CDR3 DNA sequence: TGTGCCAGCAGCTTAAGCGGGAGAGGGGGTCAAGAGACCCAGTACTTC.

There are a few counts of this clonotype. This chain links TRBV19 with TRBJ2-7; tentatively, D is TRBD2 (6 bases). CDR1 is LNHDA and CDR2 is SQIVND in the germline V gene (reference sequence). Trimming took 8 bases from V and 5 from J, leaving 22 bases between them. The CDR3 contains 15 residues. The CDR3 sequence is CASWRPGGSLDEQYF. CDR3 in DNA: TGTGCCAGTTGGAGACCCGGGGGAAGTTTGGACGAGCAGTACTTC.

This clonotype was observed many times. The V gene is TRBV20-1, the J gene TRBJ2-1, with TRBD2 matching 10 bases. V trimming: 7 bases; J trimming: 8 bases; junction bases outside the gene matches: 5. The germline V gene encodes CDR1 DFQATT and CDR2 SNEGSKA (reference sequence). The CDR3 extends over 12 amino acids. The CDR3 nucleotides are TGCAGTGGTCTAGCGGGAGTCGATGAGCAGTTCTTC. Residues: CSGLAGVDEQFF.

This chain links TRBV7-9 with TRBJ2-1; D is undetermined. Germline lookup yields CDR1 SEHNR and CDR2 FQNEAQ (reference sequence). The length of the CDR3 is 14 residues. V shed 1 base and J shed 8 bases, with 12 bases lying between them. CDR3 in DNA: TGTGCCAGCAGCTTAGACCGCCGCTCGGATGAGCAGTTCTTC. Translation: CASSLDRRSDEQFF.

J is TRBJ2-7 and V is TRBV2, with a tentative D call TRBD1 (6 bases). Germline V CDR1 and CDR2: SNHLY, FYNNEI. V lost 0 bases and J 2 bases, leaving 11 bases between the germline ends. The CDR3 sequence is 15 residues long. CDR3 in amino acids: CASSEATGRPYEQYF. The CDR3 DNA reads as TGTGCCAGCAGTGAAGCTACAGGGCGCCCCTACGAGCAGTACTTC.

This clonotype was seen many times. DNA for the CDR3: TGCAGTGCTACGGTTGGAGGCGGGAGGTCCTACGAGCAGTACTTC. Protein product: CSATVGGGRSYEQYF. The chain is built from TRBV20-1 and TRBJ2-7; 8 nucleotides match TRBD2. From germline, CDR1 is DFQATT and CDR2 SNEGSKA (reference sequence). V lost 4 bases and J lost 1; bases outside the gene matches: 9. This CDR3 region has 15 residues.

The sample holds many counts of this clonotype. This chain connects TRBV28 to TRBJ2-7, with 8 bases aligning to TRBD2. Germline lookup yields CDR1 MDHEN and CDR2 SYDVKM. After removal of 5 bases from V and 3 bases from J, the junction contained 6 bases not matched to a gene. This CDR3 spans 14 amino acids. The CDR3 reads CASSEAGVRYEQYF. CDR3 in DNA: TGTGCCAGCAGTGAAGCGGGAGTACGCTACGAGCAGTACTTC.

This clonotype was seen ten or more times. The chain uses TRBV9 and TRBJ2-7, with no clear D. Trimming left V 2 bases short and J 2 bases short, with 14 bases between. Germline CDR1 reads SGDLS; CDR2 reads YYNGEE. The CDR3 loop spans 15 amino acids. The CDR3 protein is CASSVSAQVTYEQYF. CDR3 nucleotides: TGTGCCAGCAGCGTCTCCGCCCAGGTTACCTACGAGCAGTACTTC.

In its sample, this clonotype was seen many times. The V call is TRBV6-1, the J call TRBJ2-7; perhaps TRBD2 as D (5 bases). Germline V lookup: CDR1 MNHNS, CDR2 SASEGT. The ends were cut back, 1 base at V and 0 bases at J, with 7 bases in the middle. The CDR3 is 14 amino acids. CDR3 nucleotide sequence: TGTGCCAGCAGTGAAGTGGGGAGCTCCTACGAGCAGTACTTC. This encodes CASSEVGSSYEQYF.